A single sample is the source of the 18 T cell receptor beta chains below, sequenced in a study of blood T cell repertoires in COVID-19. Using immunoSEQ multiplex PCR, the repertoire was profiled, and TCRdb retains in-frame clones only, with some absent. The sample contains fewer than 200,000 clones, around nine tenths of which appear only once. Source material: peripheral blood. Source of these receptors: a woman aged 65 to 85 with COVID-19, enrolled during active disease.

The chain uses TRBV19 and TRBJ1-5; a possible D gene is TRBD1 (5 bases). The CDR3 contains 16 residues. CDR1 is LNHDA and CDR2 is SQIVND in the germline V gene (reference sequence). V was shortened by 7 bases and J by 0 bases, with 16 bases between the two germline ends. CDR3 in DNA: TGTGCCAGTACCCTATCCGCAGGGTATAGCAATCAGCCCCAGCATTTT. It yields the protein CASTLSAGYSNQPQHF.

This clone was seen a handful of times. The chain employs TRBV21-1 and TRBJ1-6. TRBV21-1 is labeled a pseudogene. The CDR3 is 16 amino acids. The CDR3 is CASSKRGATYNSPLHF. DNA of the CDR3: TGTGCCAGCAGCAAGCGGGGGGCGACCTATAATTCACCCCTCCACTTT.

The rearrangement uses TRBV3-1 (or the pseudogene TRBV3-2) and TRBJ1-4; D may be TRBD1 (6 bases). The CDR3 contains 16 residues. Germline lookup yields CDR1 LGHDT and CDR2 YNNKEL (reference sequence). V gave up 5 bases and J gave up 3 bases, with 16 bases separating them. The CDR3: CASSAKAGGPNEKLFF. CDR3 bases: TGTGCCAGCAGCGCAAAGGCGGGGGGGCCTAATGAAAAACTGTTTTTT.

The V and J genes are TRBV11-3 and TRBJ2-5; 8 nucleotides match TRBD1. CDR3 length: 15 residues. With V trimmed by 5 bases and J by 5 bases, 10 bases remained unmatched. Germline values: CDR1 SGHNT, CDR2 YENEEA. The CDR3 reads CASSTGQGGEETQYF. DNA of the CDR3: TGTGCCAGCAGCACTGGACAGGGCGGGGAGGAGACCCAGTACTTC.

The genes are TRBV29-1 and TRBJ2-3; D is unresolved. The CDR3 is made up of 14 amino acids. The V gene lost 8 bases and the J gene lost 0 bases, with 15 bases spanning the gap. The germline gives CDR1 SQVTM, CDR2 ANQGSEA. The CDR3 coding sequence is TGCAGCATTAGTAAAGACACAAGCACAGATACGCAGTATTTT. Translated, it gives CSISKDTSTDTQYF.

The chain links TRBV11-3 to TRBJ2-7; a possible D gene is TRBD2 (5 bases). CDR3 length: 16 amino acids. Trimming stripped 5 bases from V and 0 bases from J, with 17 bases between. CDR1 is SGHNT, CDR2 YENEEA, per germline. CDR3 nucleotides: TGTGCCAGCAGCCCCGGACTTGAGGCTTACTCCTACGAGCAGTACTTC. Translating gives CASSPGLEAYSYEQYF. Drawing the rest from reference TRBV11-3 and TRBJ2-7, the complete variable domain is EAGVVQSPRYKIIEKKQPVAFWCNPISGHNTLYWYLQNLGQGPELLIRYENEEAVDDSQLPKDRFSAERLKGVDSTLKIQPAELGDSAVYLCASSPGLEAYSYEQYFGPGTRLTVT.

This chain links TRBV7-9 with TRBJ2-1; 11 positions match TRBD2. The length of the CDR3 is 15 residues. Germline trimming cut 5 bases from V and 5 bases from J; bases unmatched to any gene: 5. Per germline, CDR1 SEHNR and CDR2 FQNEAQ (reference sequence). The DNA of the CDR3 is TGTGCCAGCAGCCCGCCGGGACTAGCGGACAATGAGCAGTTCTTC. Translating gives CASSPPGLADNEQFF.

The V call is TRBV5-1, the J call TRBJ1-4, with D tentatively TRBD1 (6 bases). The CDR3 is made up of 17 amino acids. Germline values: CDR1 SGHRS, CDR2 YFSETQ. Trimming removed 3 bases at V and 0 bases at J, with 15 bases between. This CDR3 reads CASSSGVGGSTNEKLFF. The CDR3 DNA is TGCGCCAGCAGCTCAGGGGTAGGTGGATCAACTAATGAAAAACTGTTTTTT.

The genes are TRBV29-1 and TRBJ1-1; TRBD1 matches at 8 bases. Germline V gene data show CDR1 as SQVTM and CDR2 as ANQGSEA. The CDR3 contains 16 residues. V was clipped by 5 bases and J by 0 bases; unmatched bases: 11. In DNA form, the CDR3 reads TGCAGCGTTCCCGGACAGGGTTCTATAATGAACACTGAAGCTTTCTTT. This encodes CSVPGQGSIMNTEAFF.

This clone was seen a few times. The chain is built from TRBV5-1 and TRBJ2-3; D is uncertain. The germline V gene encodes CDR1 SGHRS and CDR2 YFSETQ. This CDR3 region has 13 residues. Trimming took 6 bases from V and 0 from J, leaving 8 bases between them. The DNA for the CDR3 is TGCGCCAGCAATGGCGGAAGCACAGATACGCAGTATTTT. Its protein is CASNGGSTDTQYF. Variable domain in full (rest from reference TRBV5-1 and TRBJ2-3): KAGVTQTPRYLIKTRGQQVTLSCSPISGHRSVSWYQQTPGQGLQFLFEYFSETQRNKGNFPGRFSGRQFSNSRSEMNVSTLELGDSALYLCASNGGSTDTQYFGPGTRLTVL.

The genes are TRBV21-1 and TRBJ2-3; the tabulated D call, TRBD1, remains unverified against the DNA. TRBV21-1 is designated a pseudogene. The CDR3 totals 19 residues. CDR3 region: CASSNEGPGAGGLWDTQYF. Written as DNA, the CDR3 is TGTGCCAGCAGCAATGAGGGCCCTGGGGCAGGGGGTCTTTGGGATACGCAGTATTTT.

DNA for the CDR3: TGCGCCAGCGTCATAGAGCGGGAGGGCCCTTATTTATTCTACGAGCAGTACTTC. Protein product: CASVIEREGPYLFYEQYF. The V call is TRBV10-1, the J call TRBJ2-7; 10 bases match TRBD2. Germline assignment: CDR1 WNHNN and CDR2 SYGVQD (reference sequence). The length of the CDR3 is 18 residues. V lost 8 bases to trimming and J lost 3 bases; unmatched junction nucleotides: 19.

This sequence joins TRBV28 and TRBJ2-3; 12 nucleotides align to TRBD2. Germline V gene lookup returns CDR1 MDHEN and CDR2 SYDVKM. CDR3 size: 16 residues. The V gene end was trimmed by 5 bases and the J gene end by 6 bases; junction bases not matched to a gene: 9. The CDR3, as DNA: TGTGCCAGCAGTCCTCAGACTAGCGGGAGTTTCGATACGCAGTATTTT. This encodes CASSPQTSGSFDTQYF.

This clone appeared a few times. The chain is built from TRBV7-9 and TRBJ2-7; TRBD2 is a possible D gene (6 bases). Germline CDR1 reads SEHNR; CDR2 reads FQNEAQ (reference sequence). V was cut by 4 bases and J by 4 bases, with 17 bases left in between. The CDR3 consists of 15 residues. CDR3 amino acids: CASSSNSGETYEQYF. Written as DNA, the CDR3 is TGTGCCAGCAGCTCCAATAGCGGAGAAACGTACGAGCAGTACTTC.

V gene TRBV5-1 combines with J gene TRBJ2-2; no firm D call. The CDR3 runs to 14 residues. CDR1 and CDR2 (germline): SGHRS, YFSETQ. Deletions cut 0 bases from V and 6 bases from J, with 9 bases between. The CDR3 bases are TGCGCCAGCAGCTTGGATGTCCTCTCCGGGGAGCTGTTTTTT. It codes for CASSLDVLSGELFF.

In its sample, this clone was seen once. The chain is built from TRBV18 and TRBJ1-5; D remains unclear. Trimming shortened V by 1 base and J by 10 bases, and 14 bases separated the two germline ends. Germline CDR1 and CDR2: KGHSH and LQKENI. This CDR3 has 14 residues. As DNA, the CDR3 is TGTGCCAGCTCACCACGGGCGGGCGCGTTACCCCAGCATTTT. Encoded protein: CASSPRAGALPQHF.

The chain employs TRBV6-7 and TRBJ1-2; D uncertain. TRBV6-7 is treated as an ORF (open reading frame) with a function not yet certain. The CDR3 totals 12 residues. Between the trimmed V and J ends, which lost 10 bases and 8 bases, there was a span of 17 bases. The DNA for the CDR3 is TGTGCCACCGTCGGAGCCCGGTGCGGCTACACCTTC. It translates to CATVGARCGYTF.

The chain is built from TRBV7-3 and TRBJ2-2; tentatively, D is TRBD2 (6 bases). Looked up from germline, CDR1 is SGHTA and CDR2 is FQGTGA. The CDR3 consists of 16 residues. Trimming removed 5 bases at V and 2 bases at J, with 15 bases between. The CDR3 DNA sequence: TGTGCCAGCAGCCGCAGTGGGGGGACCAACACCGGGGAGCTGTTTTTT. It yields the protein CASSRSGGTNTGELFF.